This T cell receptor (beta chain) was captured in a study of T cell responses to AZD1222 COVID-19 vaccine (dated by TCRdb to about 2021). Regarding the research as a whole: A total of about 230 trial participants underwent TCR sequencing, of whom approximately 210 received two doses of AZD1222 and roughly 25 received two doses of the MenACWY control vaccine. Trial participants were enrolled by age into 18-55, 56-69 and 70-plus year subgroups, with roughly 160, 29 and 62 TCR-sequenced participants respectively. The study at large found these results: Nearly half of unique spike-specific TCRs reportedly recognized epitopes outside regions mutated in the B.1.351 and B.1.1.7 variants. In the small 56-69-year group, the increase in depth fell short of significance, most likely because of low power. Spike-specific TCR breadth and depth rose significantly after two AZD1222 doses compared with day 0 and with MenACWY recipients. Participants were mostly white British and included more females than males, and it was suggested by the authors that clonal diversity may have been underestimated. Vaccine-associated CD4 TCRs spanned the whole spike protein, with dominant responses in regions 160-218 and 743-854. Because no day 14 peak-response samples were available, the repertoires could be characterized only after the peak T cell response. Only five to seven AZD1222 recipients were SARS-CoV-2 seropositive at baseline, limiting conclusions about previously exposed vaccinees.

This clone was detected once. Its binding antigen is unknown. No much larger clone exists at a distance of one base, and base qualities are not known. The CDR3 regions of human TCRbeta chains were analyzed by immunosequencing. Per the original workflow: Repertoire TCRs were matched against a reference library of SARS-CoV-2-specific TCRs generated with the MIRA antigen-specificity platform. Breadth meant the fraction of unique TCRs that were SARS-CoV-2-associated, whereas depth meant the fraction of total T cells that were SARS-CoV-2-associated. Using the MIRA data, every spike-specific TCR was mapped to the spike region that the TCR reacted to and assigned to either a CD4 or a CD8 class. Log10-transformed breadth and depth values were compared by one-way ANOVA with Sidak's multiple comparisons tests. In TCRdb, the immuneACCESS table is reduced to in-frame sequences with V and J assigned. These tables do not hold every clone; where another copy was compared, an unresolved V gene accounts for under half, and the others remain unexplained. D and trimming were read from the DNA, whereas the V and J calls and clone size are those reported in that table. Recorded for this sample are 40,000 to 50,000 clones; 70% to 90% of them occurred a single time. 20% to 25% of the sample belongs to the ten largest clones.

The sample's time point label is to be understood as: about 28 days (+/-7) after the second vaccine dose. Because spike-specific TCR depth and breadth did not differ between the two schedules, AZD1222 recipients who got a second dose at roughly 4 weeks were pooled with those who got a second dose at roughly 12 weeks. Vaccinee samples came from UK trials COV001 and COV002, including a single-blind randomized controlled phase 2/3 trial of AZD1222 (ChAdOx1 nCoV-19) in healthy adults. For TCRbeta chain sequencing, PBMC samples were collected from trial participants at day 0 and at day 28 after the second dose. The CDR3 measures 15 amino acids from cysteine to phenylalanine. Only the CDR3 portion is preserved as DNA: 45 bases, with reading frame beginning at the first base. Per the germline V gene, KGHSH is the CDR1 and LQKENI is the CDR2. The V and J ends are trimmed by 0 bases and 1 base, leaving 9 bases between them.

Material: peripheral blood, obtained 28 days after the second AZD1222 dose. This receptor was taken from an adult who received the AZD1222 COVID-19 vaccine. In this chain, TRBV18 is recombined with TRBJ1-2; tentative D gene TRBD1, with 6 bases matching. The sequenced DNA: TGTGCCAGCTCACCACCCAACAGGGTTAACTATGGCTACACCTTC. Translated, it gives CASSPPNRVNYGYTF.